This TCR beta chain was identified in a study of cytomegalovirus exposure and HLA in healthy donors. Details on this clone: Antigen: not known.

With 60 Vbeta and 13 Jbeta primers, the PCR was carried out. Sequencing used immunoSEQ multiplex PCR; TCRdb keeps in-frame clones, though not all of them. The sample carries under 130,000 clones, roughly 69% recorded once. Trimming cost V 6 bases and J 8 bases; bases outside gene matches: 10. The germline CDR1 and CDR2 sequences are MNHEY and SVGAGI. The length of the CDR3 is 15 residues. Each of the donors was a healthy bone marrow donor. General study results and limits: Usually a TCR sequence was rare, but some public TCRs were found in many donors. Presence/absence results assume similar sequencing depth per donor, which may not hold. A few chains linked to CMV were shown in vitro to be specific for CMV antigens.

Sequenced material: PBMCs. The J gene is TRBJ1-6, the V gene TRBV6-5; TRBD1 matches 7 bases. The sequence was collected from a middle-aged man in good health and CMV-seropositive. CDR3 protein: CASRRRDRNYSPLHF. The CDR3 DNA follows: TGTGCCAGCAGACGAAGGGACAGAAACTATTCACCCCTCCACTTT.